The 20 T cell receptor beta chains below come from one sample, sequenced in a study of T cell responses to AZD1222 COVID-19 vaccine. Repertoires were generated with immunoSEQ multiplex PCR, while TCRdb's copy carries only in-frame clones and drops some. Among about 160,000 clones, about 89% were seen once, and the ten largest hold 1.9%. Material: peripheral blood, obtained on day 0 of AZD1222 vaccination. Receptor source: an adult in good health.

The chain combines TRBV5-1 with TRBJ2-1; TRBD2 matches at 9 bases. Germline V gene data show CDR1 as SGHRS and CDR2 as YFSETQ. The CDR3 is made up of 15 amino acids. The ends lost 2 bases at V and 4 bases at J; junction bases unmatched: 4. The CDR3 region has the DNA TGCGCCAGCAGCTTTCCGGGACTAGCTTACAATGAGCAGTTCTTC. Translation gives CASSFPGLAYNEQFF.

The V gene is TRBV5-6, the J gene TRBJ2-2; 7 bases align to TRBD2. CDR3 length equals 16 residues. The germline V gene encodes CDR1 SGHDT and CDR2 YYEEEE. With V trimmed by 5 bases and J by 0 bases, 7 bases remained unmatched. The CDR3 nucleotides are TGTGCCAGCAGTCGCCATGGGGGGGCGAACACCGGGGAGCTGTTTTTT. Protein: CASSRHGGANTGELFF.

The CDR3 loop is CASSLVPGGYEQYF. Here the CDR3 DNA reads TGTGCCAGCAGCTTGGTTCCGGGGGGGTACGAGCAGTACTTC. V gene TRBV5-5 combines with J gene TRBJ2-7, with 8 bases that match TRBD2. Losses at the gene ends were 0 bases for V and 4 bases for J; bases not matched to a gene: 3. Germline V gives CDR1 SGHKS, CDR2 YYEKEE (reference sequence). The CDR3 length is 14 residues.

This chain connects TRBV4-3 to TRBJ1-5; unclear D gene. Looked up from germline, CDR1 is LGHNA and CDR2 is YSLEER. The ends were cut back, 1 base at V and 1 base at J, with 20 bases in the middle. The length of the CDR3 is 19 residues. The CDR3 sequence is CASSQVLGTEPFSNQPQHF. The CDR3 bases are TGCGCCAGCAGCCAAGTATTAGGAACAGAACCGTTCAGCAATCAGCCCCAGCATTTT.

This chain connects TRBV18 to TRBJ2-3; no clear D gene. CDR3 length: 14 residues. Germline CDR1 reads KGHSH; CDR2 reads LQKENI. Trimming took off 5 bases at V and 1 base at J, with 10 bases between the two ends. CDR3 residues: CASSTIWGTDTQYF. The CDR3 DNA reads TGTGCCAGCTCAACTATCTGGGGCACAGATACGCAGTATTTT.

The chain is built from TRBV7-2 and TRBJ1-2; D is unresolved. V shed 5 bases and J shed 4 bases, with 11 bases lying between them. Per the germline V gene, CDR1 is SGHTA and CDR2 is FQGNSA. The CDR3 is 13 residues long. The CDR3 sequence: CASSGPGGYGYTF. The DNA of the CDR3 is TGTGCCAGCAGCGGTCCCGGAGGCTATGGCTACACCTTC.

The chain joins TRBV5-4 to TRBJ1-4, with D unresolved. Trimming cost V 1 base and J 0 bases, with 10 bases left between them. The CDR3 is 16 residues long. The V gene's germline CDR1 is SGHNT and CDR2 YYREEE (reference sequence). The CDR3 DNA reads TGTGCCAGCAGCTTGTATCCAGCTTCAACTAATGAAAAACTGTTTTTT. Protein product: CASSLYPASTNEKLFF.

This chain links TRBV6-5 with TRBJ1-2, with 8 bases lining up with TRBD1. This CDR3 comprises 15 residues. Germline V gene lookup returns CDR1 MNHEY and CDR2 SVGAGI. J was trimmed by 2 bases and V by 7 bases; bases with no gene match: 9. Written as DNA, the CDR3 is TGTGCCAGCACCGATCGGACAGGGATAAACTATGGCTACACCTTC. Translated: CASTDRTGINYGYTF.

V is TRBV28 and J is TRBJ2-7; 9 bases map to TRBD1. In germline, CDR1 is MDHEN, CDR2 SYDVKM. The CDR3 spans 15 residues. Germline trimming cut 5 bases from V and 0 bases from J; bases unmatched to any gene: 5. The CDR3 sequence is CASSPRDRASYEQYF. The CDR3 DNA reads TGTGCCAGCAGTCCCCGGGACAGGGCCTCCTACGAGCAGTACTTC.

This chain uses TRBV5-4 with TRBJ2-3; D uncertain. Germline V gene lookup returns CDR1 SGHNT and CDR2 YYREEE (reference sequence). Trimming took off 3 bases at V and 6 bases at J, with 11 bases between the two ends. This CDR3 region has 13 residues. The CDR3: CASSSWSADTQYF. The CDR3 DNA sequence: TGTGCCAGCAGCTCATGGAGTGCCGATACGCAGTATTTT.

The rearrangement uses TRBV5-1 and TRBJ1-2; the match to TRBD1 covers 10 bases. Germline V gene sequence: CDR1 SGHRS, CDR2 YFSETQ. The J segment lost 6 bases and the V segment lost 4 bases, leaving 6 bases of the junction unmatched. This CDR3 contains 14 residues. The CDR3 reads CASSPPGTGDGYTF. In nucleotides, the CDR3 is TGCGCCAGCAGCCCTCCCGGGACAGGGGATGGCTACACCTTC.

The rearrangement joins TRBV24-1 to TRBJ2-1; D not resolved. The V gene lost 2 bases and the J gene lost 9 bases, with 10 bases spanning the gap. Germline CDR1 reads KGHDR; CDR2 reads SFDVKD. CDR3 length: 13 residues. The CDR3 DNA reads as TGTGCCACCAGTGATTCGCTAGGGTTTGAGCAGTTCTTC. Amino acid sequence: CATSDSLGFEQFF.

The chain recombines TRBV6-4 with TRBJ2-3; TRBD1 might be the D (5 bases). V dropped 3 bases and J dropped 5 bases, with 9 bases sitting between them. The CDR3 length is 13 residues. Looked up from germline, CDR1 is MRHNA and CDR2 is SNTAGT. The CDR3 loop is CASSEGEKDTQYF. CDR3 DNA sequence: TGTGCCAGCAGTGAAGGGGAAAAAGATACGCAGTATTTT.

This sequence joins TRBV28 and TRBJ2-3; D could derive from TRBD1 or TRBD2 (5 bases each). Trimming left V 4 bases short and J 6 bases short, with 20 bases between. Germline V lookup: CDR1 MDHEN, CDR2 SYDVKM. The CDR3 loop spans 16 amino acids. CDR3: CASSSHAGRVEDTQYF. The CDR3 DNA reads as TGTGCCAGCAGTTCGCACGCGGGCAGGGTGGAGGATACGCAGTATTTT. Using reference TRBV28 and TRBJ2-3 for the parts outside the CDR3, the full variable domain is DVKVTQSSRYLVKRTGEKVFLECVQDMDHENMFWYRQDPGLGLRLIYFSYDVKMKEKGDIPEGYSVSREKKERFSLILESASTNQTSMYLCASSSHAGRVEDTQYFGPGTRLTVL.

The genes are TRBV5-1 and TRBJ1-3; D unresolved. The CDR3 extends over 16 amino acids. Germline lookup yields CDR1 SGHRS and CDR2 YFSETQ. Trimming pared 0 bases from V and 3 bases from J, leaving 13 bases between. The CDR3 DNA reads as TGCGCCAGCAGCTTGGTTCCCGCCGTTGGTGGAAACACCATATATTTT. This gives the protein CASSLVPAVGGNTIYF.

J is TRBJ1-2 and V is TRBV27; D is unclear. V lost 6 bases to trimming and J lost 8 bases, with 16 bases between them. The CDR3 runs to 13 residues. Germline V CDR1 and CDR2: MNHEY, SMNVEV (reference sequence). Here the CDR3 DNA reads TGTGCCAGCAGCGGACTCCAGAGAAAGGGCTACACCTTC. Protein product: CASSGLQRKGYTF.

This chain's CDR3 is CASLSPGGGFSQPQHF. The CDR3 region has the DNA TGTGCCAGCCTTTCACCGGGGGGGGGCTTCAGCCAGCCCCAGCATTTT. The V call is TRBV19, the J call TRBJ1-5, with D maybe TRBD1 (6 bases). Trimming took 9 bases from V and 7 from J, leaving 25 bases between them. The CDR3 consists of 16 residues. The germline gives CDR1 LNHDA, CDR2 SQIVND (reference sequence).

This chain joins TRBV4-3 and TRBJ2-7; no definite D call. CDR3 length: 13 residues. Trimming took off 1 base at V and 4 bases at J, with 8 bases between the two ends. From germline, CDR1 is LGHNA and CDR2 YSLEER. The CDR3 DNA follows: TGCGCCAGCAGCCAAGCGACACTGTACGAGCAGTACTTC. Protein product: CASSQATLYEQYF.

The chain employs TRBV4-1 and TRBJ2-5; D is ambiguous. This CDR3 has 13 amino acids. Germline lookup yields CDR1 MGHRA and CDR2 YSYEKL. Trimming cost V 3 bases and J 5 bases, with 10 bases left between them. CDR3 residues: CASSQWMGETQYF. CDR3 bases: TGCGCCAGCAGCCAGTGGATGGGGGAGACCCAGTACTTC.

The genes are TRBV28 and TRBJ1-1, with D perhaps matching TRBD1 (5 bases). Germline V gene lookup returns CDR1 MDHEN and CDR2 SYDVKM. Between the trimmed V and J ends, which lost 3 bases and 5 bases, there was a span of 10 bases. CDR3 length equals 13 residues. CDR3 sequence (DNA): TGTGCCAGCAGTTTCAGGGTGACGACTGAAGCTTTCTTT. Protein: CASSFRVTTEAFF.